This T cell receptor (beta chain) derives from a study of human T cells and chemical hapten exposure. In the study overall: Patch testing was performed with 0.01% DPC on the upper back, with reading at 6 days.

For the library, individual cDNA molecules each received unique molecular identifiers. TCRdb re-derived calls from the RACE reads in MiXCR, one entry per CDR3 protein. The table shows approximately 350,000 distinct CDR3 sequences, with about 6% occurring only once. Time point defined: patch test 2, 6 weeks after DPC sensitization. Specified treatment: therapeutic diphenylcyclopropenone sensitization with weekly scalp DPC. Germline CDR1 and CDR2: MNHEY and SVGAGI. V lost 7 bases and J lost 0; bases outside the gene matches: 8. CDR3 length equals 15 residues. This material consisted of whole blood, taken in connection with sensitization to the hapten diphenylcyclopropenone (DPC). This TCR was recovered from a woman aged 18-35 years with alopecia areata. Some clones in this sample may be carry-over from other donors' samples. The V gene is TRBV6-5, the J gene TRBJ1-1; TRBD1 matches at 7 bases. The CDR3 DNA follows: TGTGCCAGCACCGCTGTGACAGGGCTGAACACTGAAGCTTTCTTT. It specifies CASTAVTGLNTEAFF.